Listed below are T cell receptor beta chains from one sample, sequenced in a study of technical replicates of blood from a few donors. Assay used: immunoSEQ multiplex PCR; TCRdb lists only in-frame clones, some missing. Counted here are 40,000 to 55,000 clones, approximately 95% occurring once; the ten biggest clones make up about 0.41%. The sequenced material came from T cells isolated from PBMCs. These receptors originate from a human donor in good health. CDR3s include the opening cysteine and the closing phenylalanine or tryptophan. D genes are given only for firm matches. A clone size is listed for some rows: how often the clone was seen (once, few, many), or a class if it is expanded.

clone_size	d_call	j_call	v_call	cdr3_aa	cdr3_nt
once	-	TRBJ2-3	TRBV28	CASSRGQPTDTQYF	TGTGCCAGCAGCCGCGGACAACCCACAGATACGCAGTATTTT
-	-	TRBJ1-1	TRBV6-5	CASSSGVGTEAFF	TGTGCCAGCAGTTCAGGGGTGGGCACTGAAGCTTTCTTT
-	TRBD2	TRBJ2-7	TRBV28	CASSSLAVLDYEQYF	TGTGCCAGCAGTTCACTAGCGGTACTTGATTACGAGCAGTACTTC
-	TRBD1	TRBJ2-1	TRBV2	CASSWGQGTYNEQFF	TGTGCCAGCAGCTGGGGACAGGGGACCTACAATGAGCAGTTCTTC
-	TRBD1	TRBJ1-1	TRBV11-2	CASSVNRGNTEAFF	TGTGCCAGCAGCGTAAACAGGGGTAACACTGAAGCTTTCTTT
-	TRBD2	TRBJ2-1	TRBV11-2	CASSLAWREGDEQFF	TGTGCCAGCAGCTTAGCCTGGCGGGAGGGGGATGAGCAGTTCTTC
once	TRBD2	TRBJ2-1	TRBV25-1	CASSVLAGGPAYDEQFF	TGTGCCAGCAGTGTCCTAGCGGGAGGGCCGGCGTACGATGAGCAGTTCTTC
-	-	TRBJ1-1	TRBV9	CASSPTDGEAFF	TGTGCCAGCAGCCCGACAGACGGTGAAGCTTTCTTT
-	-	TRBJ1-1	TRBV19	CASSKQGITTEAFF	TGTGCCAGTAGTAAACAGGGTATCACAACTGAAGCTTTCTTT
-	TRBD1	TRBJ2-2	TRBV6-1	CASHGTGLTGELFF	TGTGCCAGCCACGGGACAGGGCTCACCGGGGAGCTGTTTTTT
-	TRBD2	TRBJ2-7	TRBV9	CASSDYSAGDYEQYF	TGTGCCAGCAGCGATTACTCGGCGGGAGACTACGAGCAGTACTTC
once	TRBD2	TRBJ2-5	TRBV27	CASSPGGIQETQYF	TGTGCCAGCAGTCCCGGGGGGATCCAAGAGACCCAGTACTTC
-	TRBD2	TRBJ2-1	TRBV18	CASSPRGGRGSYNEQFF	TGTGCCAGCTCACCACGCGGCGGGAGGGGGTCTTACAATGAGCAGTTCTTC
-	-	TRBJ1-3	TRBV15	CATSSQTVSGNTIYF	TGTGCCACCAGCAGCCAAACTGTCTCTGGAAACACCATATATTTT
-	-	TRBJ1-1	TRBV9	CASSPQYTEAFF	TGTGCCAGCAGCCCGCAGTACACTGAAGCTTTCTTT
-	TRBD2	TRBJ2-7	TRBV6-5	CASRQTSENIYEQYF	TGTGCCAGCAGACAGACTAGCGAGAACATATACGAGCAGTACTTC
-	-	TRBJ2-7	TRBV7-2	CASSPTAQYEQYF	TGTGCCAGCAGCCCGACAGCACAGTACGAGCAGTACTTC
-	-	TRBJ2-1	TRBV5-6	CASSMSGGSYNEQFF	TGTGCCAGCAGTATGAGCGGAGGCTCCTACAATGAGCAGTTCTTC
-	TRBD1	TRBJ2-7	TRBV4-1	CASTRGPGGSYEQYF	TGCGCCAGCACAAGGGGACCAGGGGGTTCCTACGAGCAGTACTTC
-	-	TRBJ2-3	TRBV7-9	CASSLNGDTDTQYF	TGTGCCAGCAGCTTAAACGGGGACACAGATACGCAGTATTTT
-	-	TRBJ2-5	TRBV6-1	CASSDDYRETQYF	TGTGCCAGCAGTGATGATTACAGGGAGACCCAGTACTTC
-	TRBD2	TRBJ2-1	TRBV7-2	CASSLGIAGRYNEQFF	TGTGCCAGCAGCTTAGGTATAGCGGGAAGGTACAATGAGCAGTTCTTC
-	TRBD1	TRBJ1-5	TRBV19	CASSSVGTGYGQPQHF	TGTGCCAGTAGTTCTGTAGGGACAGGGTATGGCCAGCCCCAGCATTTT
-	-	TRBJ1-3	TRBV27	CASSFGVPGNTIYF	TGTGCCAGCAGTTTCGGAGTACCTGGAAACACCATATATTTT
-	TRBD2	TRBJ2-1	TRBV5-8	CASSLALTSGSWGANEQFF	TGTGCCAGCAGCTTGGCCCTCACTAGCGGGAGTTGGGGCGCCAATGAGCAGTTCTTC
once	TRBD2	TRBJ2-7	TRBV2	CASRGLVSVYEQYF	TGTGCCAGCAGGGGACTAGTGTCAGTCTACGAGCAGTACTTC
-	-	TRBJ2-1	TRBV30	CAWSVPLAAGDEQFF	TGTGCCTGGAGTGTTCCCCTAGCGGCAGGGGATGAGCAGTTCTTC
-	-	TRBJ2-5	TRBV6-1	CASMRGETQYF	TGTGCCAGCATGAGGGGGGAGACCCAGTACTTC
-	TRBD1	TRBJ1-4	TRBV7-8	CASSLFSLTGAGDEKLFF	TGTGCCAGCAGCTTGTTTTCCCTAACAGGGGCAGGGGATGAAAAACTGTTTTTT
-	TRBD2	TRBJ2-2	TRBV13	CASSLGLGLAGDTGELFF	TGTGCCAGCAGCTTAGGCCTAGGCCTAGCGGGGGACACCGGGGAGCTGTTTTTT
once	-	TRBJ1-2	TRBV5-6	CASSFPTTYGYTF	TGTGCCAGCAGTTTTCCTACTACTTATGGCTACACCTTC
few	-	TRBJ2-3	TRBV25-1	CASSEATDTQYF	TGTGCCAGCAGTGAGGCCACAGATACGCAGTATTTT
-	TRBD1	TRBJ2-7	TRBV9	CASSVSGTGEAEQYF	TGTGCCAGCAGCGTTAGCGGGACAGGGGAGGCCGAGCAGTACTTC
-	TRBD1	TRBJ1-4	TRBV4-3	CASSLDRGNEKLFF	TGCGCCAGCAGCCTAGACAGGGGCAATGAAAAACTGTTTTTT
-	-	TRBJ2-3	TRBV6-5	CASSFFGNTDTQYF	TGTGCCAGCAGTTTTTTCGGGAACACAGATACGCAGTATTTT
-	TRBD1	TRBJ1-4	TRBV28	CASRSPGQANEKLFF	TGTGCCAGCAGGTCCCCGGGACAGGCTAATGAAAAACTGTTTTTT
-	-	TRBJ1-4	TRBV7-2	CASSLAAGRANEKLFF	TGTGCCAGCAGCTTAGCGGCGGGCAGAGCTAATGAAAAACTGTTTTTT
-	-	TRBJ1-1	TRBV5-4	CASSPWTDSNTEAFF	TGTGCCAGCAGCCCGTGGACAGACTCAAACACTGAAGCTTTCTTT
-	-	TRBJ2-2	TRBV27	CASSLLQGNTGELFF	TGTGCCAGCAGTTTATTACAGGGGAACACCGGGGAGCTGTTTTTT
-	-	TRBJ1-5	TRBV28	CASSFRQPQHF	TGTGCCAGCAGTTTTCGGCAGCCCCAGCATTTT
-	TRBD2	TRBJ2-3	TRBV9	CASSVGPSGSTDTQYF	TGTGCCAGCAGCGTAGGCCCTAGCGGGAGCACAGATACGCAGTATTTT